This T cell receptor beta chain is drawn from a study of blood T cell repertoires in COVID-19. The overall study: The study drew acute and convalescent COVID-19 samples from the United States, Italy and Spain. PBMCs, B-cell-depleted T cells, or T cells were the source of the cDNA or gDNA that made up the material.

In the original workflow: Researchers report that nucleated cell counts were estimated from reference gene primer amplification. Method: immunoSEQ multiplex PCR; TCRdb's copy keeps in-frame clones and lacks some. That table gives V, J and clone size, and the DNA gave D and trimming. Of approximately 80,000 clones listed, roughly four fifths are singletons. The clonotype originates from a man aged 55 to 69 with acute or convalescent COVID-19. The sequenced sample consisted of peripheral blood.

The CDR3 loop is CASMEGGAEDQPQHF. The CDR3 bases are TGTGCCAGCATGGAGGGGGGGGCGGAAGATCAGCCCCAGCATTTT. The gene calls are TRBV2 and TRBJ1-5, with D possibly being TRBD1 (6 bases). V gave up 7 bases and J gave up 5 bases, with 18 bases separating them. This CDR3 is built from 15 residues. Germline CDR1 SNHLY, CDR2 FYNNEI. Variable domain in full (rest from reference TRBV2 and TRBJ1-5): EPEVTQTPSHQVTQMGQEVILRCVPISNHLYFYWYRQILGQKVEFLVSFYNNEISEKSEIFDDQFSVERPDGSNFTLKIRSTKLEDSAMYFCASMEGGAEDQPQHFGDGTRLSIL.